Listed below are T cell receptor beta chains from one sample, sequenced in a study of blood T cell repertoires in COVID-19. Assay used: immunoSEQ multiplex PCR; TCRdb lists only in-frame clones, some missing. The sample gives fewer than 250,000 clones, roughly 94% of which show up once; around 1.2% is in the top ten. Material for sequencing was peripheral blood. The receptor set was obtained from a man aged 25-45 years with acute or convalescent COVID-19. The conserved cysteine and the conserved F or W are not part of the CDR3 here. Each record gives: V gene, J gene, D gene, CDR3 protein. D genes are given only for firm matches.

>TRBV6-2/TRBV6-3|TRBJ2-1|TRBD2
ASSPRIAGRNEQF
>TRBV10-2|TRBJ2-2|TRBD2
ASRRTSGGNGELF
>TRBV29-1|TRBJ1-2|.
SVFGQAGYYGYT
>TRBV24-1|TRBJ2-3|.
ATSDSDREARDTQY
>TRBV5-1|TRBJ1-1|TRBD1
ASSLPGTGGTEAF
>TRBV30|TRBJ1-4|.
AWREGDEKLF
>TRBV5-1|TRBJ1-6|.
ASSRTGRDGNNSPLH
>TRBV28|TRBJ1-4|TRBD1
ASSFSGQGSSEKLF
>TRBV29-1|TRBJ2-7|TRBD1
SVVGTELYYEQY
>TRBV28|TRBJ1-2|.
ASEGETVFGYT
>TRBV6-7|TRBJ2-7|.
ASSYSTLGQNVGQY
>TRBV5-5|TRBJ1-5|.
ASSRQVSQQPQH
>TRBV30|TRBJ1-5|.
AWSWGTGGTQH
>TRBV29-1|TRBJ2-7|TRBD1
SVRQGDYEQY
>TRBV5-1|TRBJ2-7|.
ASSLDLSEQY
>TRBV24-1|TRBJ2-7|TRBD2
ATPSGNSGLDEQY
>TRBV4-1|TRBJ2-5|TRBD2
ASSQAASGGRETQY
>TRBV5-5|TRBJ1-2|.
ASSVDRQGNYGYT
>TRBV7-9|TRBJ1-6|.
ASSLGQLGMGNSPLH
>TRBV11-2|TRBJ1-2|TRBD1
ASSLDRGRGYT
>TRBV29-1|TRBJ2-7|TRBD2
SVGGLAGANPAYEQY
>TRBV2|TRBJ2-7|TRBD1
ASSVTGGQY
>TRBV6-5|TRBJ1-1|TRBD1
ASSYDWTGGVTEAF
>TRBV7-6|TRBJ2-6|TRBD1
ASSPGTGVSGANVLT
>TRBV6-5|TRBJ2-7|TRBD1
ASRHQGQGAYEQY
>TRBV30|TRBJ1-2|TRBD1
AWTYGQDRGYEHYGYT
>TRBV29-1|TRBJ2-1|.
SVEGGTFYNEQF
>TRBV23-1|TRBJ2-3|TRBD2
ARPGGAGDTQY
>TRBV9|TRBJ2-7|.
ASSVRGVSYEQY
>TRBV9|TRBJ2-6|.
ASSVAGRGTSGANVLT
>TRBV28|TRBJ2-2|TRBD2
ASILGGILGTGELF
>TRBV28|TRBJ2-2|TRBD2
ASRGTSGYTGELF
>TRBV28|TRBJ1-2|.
ASSLAERLIYGYT
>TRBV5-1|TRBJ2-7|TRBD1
ASSPGTASSYYEQY
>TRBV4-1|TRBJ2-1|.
ASSQERHGRPGNEQF
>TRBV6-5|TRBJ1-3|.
ASSLMATSAGNTIY
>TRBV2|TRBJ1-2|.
ASTRRGNFYGYT
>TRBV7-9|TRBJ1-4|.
ASSPKPGQDGKLF
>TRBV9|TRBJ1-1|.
ASSVRDTKNTEAF
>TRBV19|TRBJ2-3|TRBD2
ASSMGLAPDTQY
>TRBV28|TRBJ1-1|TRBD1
ASSLGDRGYTEAF
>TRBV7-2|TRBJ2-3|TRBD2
ASSPPGTSATDTQY
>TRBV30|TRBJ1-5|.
AWSADRSDSSNQPQH
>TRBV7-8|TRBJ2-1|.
ASSHLAVAVYNEQF
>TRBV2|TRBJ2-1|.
ASSAVLAHTNEQF
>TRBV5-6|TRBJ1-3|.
ASSLAPQDTGNTIY
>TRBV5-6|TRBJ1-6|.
ASSSDNSRSSYNSPLH
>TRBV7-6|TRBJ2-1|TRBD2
ASTENWGGLAGASSSYNEQF
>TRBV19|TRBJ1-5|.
ASSIADQPQH
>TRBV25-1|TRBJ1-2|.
ASSEQVGGYT
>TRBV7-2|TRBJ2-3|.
ASSLYTGTSTTDTQY
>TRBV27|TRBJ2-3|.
ASSFFPDTQY
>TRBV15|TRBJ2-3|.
ATSRPGSSGGDTQY
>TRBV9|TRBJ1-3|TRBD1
ASSLSWTGFENTIY
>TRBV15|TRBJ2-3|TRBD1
AAKTGRTDTQY
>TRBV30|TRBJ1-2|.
AWRGKGRESYGYT
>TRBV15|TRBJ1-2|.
ATSTRTSGGSGYT
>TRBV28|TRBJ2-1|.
ASSLPEREQF
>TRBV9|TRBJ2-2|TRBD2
ASSGRLAGANTGELF